This T cell receptor (beta chain) was sequenced for a study of blood T cell repertoires in COVID-19. Method: immunoSEQ multiplex PCR; TCRdb's copy keeps in-frame clones and lacks some. Altogether around 140,000 clones are present, around 80% being singletons, with the ten largest covering about 16%. CDR1 is SGHRS and CDR2 is YFSETQ in the germline V gene. This CDR3 has 17 residues. J lost 5 bases, V lost 4 bases, and 9 bases had no gene match. Material for sequencing was peripheral blood. The clonotype comes from a human donor with acute or convalescent COVID-19. The donor label of this sample is uncertain. The chain is built from TRBV5-1 and TRBJ2-5; 15 bases are a match to TRBD2. The CDR3 region is CASSRTGLAGGMETQYF. In DNA form, the CDR3 reads TGCGCCAGCAGCCGAACGGGACTAGCGGGGGGTATGGAGACCCAGTACTTC.